The TCR beta chain under discussion was sequenced for a study of blood T cells in healthy people across ages (dated by TCRdb to the mid-2010s). Describing the broader study: Template switching captured roughly one uniquely barcoded TCR beta cDNA molecule per two T cells in model experiments. To track age-related changes in TCR beta repertoire diversity, the study relied on deep sequencing normalized with unique cDNA molecular identifiers. To avoid experimental bias, donors of different ages were spread randomly across the sequencing lanes. The study analyzed two additional independent replicas of 1 million unique cDNA reads from the same blood draw for two donors, one aged 18 to 29 and one aged 80 or older. Four age groups were formed from the donors: young (average 16 years), middle-aged (just under 40), aged (62) and long-lived (about 75).

The method was 5' RACE. Data came from an Illumina HiSeq 2500. The second PCR ran for about 6 to 12 cycles and used a J-beta primer mix along with a sample-barcoded 5' primer. A unique molecular identifier was introduced onto each TCR beta cDNA molecule by a template-switch 5' adaptor carrying 12 random nucleotides. At least 2.5 million CDR3-containing paired-end reads were obtained from each sample. The Mint cDNA synthesis kit, primed by a TRBC-specific oligonucleotide, was used to synthesize first-strand cDNA from all RNA. Following uracil-DNA glycosylase treatment, a first 18-cycle PCR with universal primers M1SS and BC2_uni_R was performed on all cDNA. Processing in the source paper ran as follows. Normalization of each sample was performed by random selection of 1 million high-quality reads, each carrying a distinct molecular identifier. Reads with shared molecular identifiers were discarded instead of being binned into consensus sequences. CDR3 identification, clonotype clustering and error correction used MiTCR with a Q25 quality threshold and the strictest error-elimination algorithm. A nonparametric unseen species model with Euler transformation was used to estimate a lower bound on total TCR beta diversity. The public reads were reprocessed in TCRdb via fastp at Q25 and MiXCR, keeping in-frame beta chains. Each entry is one CDR3 protein sequence, shown with its most common DNA and genes. These V and J calls derive from TCRdb rather than the authors' analysis. The sample includes roughly 1.6 million distinct CDR3 sequences, with about 35% observed a single time. 11% of the sample is in the top ten clones.

From a lookup of the germline V gene (reference sequence), CDR1 and CDR2 are DFQATT and SNEGSKA. V and J lose 6 bases and 7 bases, and a span of 15 bases separates them. Counted from cysteine to phenylalanine, this CDR3 has 12 amino acids. Of the read, only the CDR3 DNA is kept; its 36 bases are in frame from base 1. This clonotype has just a few counts. The antigen this receptor binds is unknown. Base quality data are lacking; no much larger clone is found one base away. Donors were 40 or so systemically healthy Caucasian individuals from Russia aged roughly 6 to 90 years. Approximately 9 milliliters of peripheral blood were collected from each donor into EDTA-treated Vacutainer tubes. Ficoll-Paque density-gradient centrifugation was used to isolate PBMCs, with at least 6.5 million obtained per sample. Total RNA, at least 5 micrograms per sample, was extracted from PBMCs with Trizol reagent. For every donor, an aliquot of PBMCs went through flow cytometry to measure the percentages of naive CD45RAhigh/CD27high T cells.

Findings and caveats that apply to the study as a whole: Compared with the aged group, the long-lived group had more naive CD4+ T cells, fewer expanded clones and increased TCR diversity, a pattern suggesting age selection. As age increased, observed TCR beta diversity per million T cells dropped in a roughly linear way, and a significant reduction was already evident by age about 40. The percentage of naive T cells measured by flow cytometry correlated strongly with observed TCR beta diversity. Estimates of total diversity based on one million sequenced T cells were regarded as lower bounds and as underestimates. Donor CMV infection status was unknown, potentially confounding age-related changes in expanded clonotypes. Because profiling used bulk unsorted PBMCs, naive and antigen-experienced compartments could not be compared conclusively.

The sequence derives from a woman in her twenties or thirties in good health. The rearranged chain carries TRBV20-1 and TRBJ1-1; tentative D gene TRBD1, with 5 bases matching. Sequenced material: blood. The DNA sequence is given as TGCAGTGCGAACAAGAACGGGGGTGAAGCTTTCTTT. Its protein is CSANKNGGEAFF.